The 5 T cell receptor beta chains below come from one sample, sequenced in a study of blood T cell repertoires in COVID-19. Generated by immunoSEQ multiplex PCR, the TCRdb table keeps only in-frame clones and is missing some. The table records hundreds of thousands of clones, approximately 88% of them present only once. The sequencing input was PBMCs or T cells enriched from blood (not recorded which). Receptors were obtained from a young woman who had recovered from COVID-19.

The chain combines TRBV28 with TRBJ2-2; D gene ambiguous. The germline CDR1 and CDR2 sequences are MDHEN and SYDVKM. The V gene lost 8 bases and the J gene lost 0 bases, with 10 bases spanning the gap. This CDR3 has 14 residues. In nucleotides, the CDR3 is TGTGCCAGCGAACGAGCCGCGAACACCGGGGAGCTGTTTTTT. Residues: CASERAANTGELFF.

The V call is TRBV27, the J call TRBJ2-3; 7 nucleotides align to TRBD2. V was clipped by 8 bases and J by 2 bases; unmatched bases: 10. The germline CDR1 and CDR2 sequences are MNHEY and SMNVEV (reference sequence). The CDR3 covers 15 residues. This CDR3 reads CASCPPGGNTDTQYF. In nucleotides, the CDR3 is TGTGCCAGCTGTCCACCCGGGGGGAACACAGATACGCAGTATTTT.

This chain joins TRBV5-1 and TRBJ1-1; D remains unclear. Germline-derived CDR1 and CDR2 are SGHRS and YFSETQ. The CDR3 runs 16 residues. The V gene lost 0 bases and the J gene lost 0 bases, with 12 bases spanning the gap. The CDR3 here is CASSLAAGRMNTEAFF. DNA of the CDR3: TGCGCCAGCAGCTTGGCGGCGGGTAGAATGAACACTGAAGCTTTCTTT.

The genes are TRBV5-1 and TRBJ1-1, with D possibly being TRBD1 (6 bases). The CDR3 contains 13 residues. Germline CDR1 reads SGHRS; CDR2 reads YFSETQ. The germline V and J ends were trimmed by 3 bases and 9 bases, with 15 bases remaining between them. The CDR3 coding sequence is TGCGCCAGCAGCTGGACCCCTGGACAGAAAGCTTTCTTT. Translation gives CASSWTPGQKAFF.

This clone appeared a single time. The rearrangement uses TRBV18 and TRBJ2-7; 9 nucleotides line up with TRBD1. V was pared by 3 bases and J by 5 bases, with 8 bases of the junction left unmatched. Germline-derived CDR1 and CDR2 are KGHSH and LQKENI. This CDR3 region has 15 residues. CDR3 region: CASSPLPGQGNEQYF. CDR3 DNA: TGTGCCAGCTCACCCCTCCCGGGACAGGGTAACGAGCAGTACTTC.